Each of the 28 T cell receptor beta chains below was sequenced from the same sample in a study of radiation and T cells in renal cell carcinoma. Some clones are missing from TCRdb's copy, which holds only in-frame ones; the method was immunoSEQ multiplex PCR. The sample lists approximately 150,000 clones; about 86% were seen once. Time point defined: blood 4 weeks post-SBRT, at nephrectomy. Treatment indicated: 15 Gy SBRT to primary tumor, nephrectomy 4 weeks later. Specimen: blood, collected from a patient whose treatment included radiotherapy and nephrectomy. Receptor source: a woman in her 50s with renal cell carcinoma.

This clone was observed a handful of times. The rearrangement uses TRBV7-2 and TRBJ1-1, with D uncertain. Germline loops: CDR1 SGHTA, CDR2 FQGNSA. The V and J ends lost 5 bases and 4 bases respectively, with 23 bases between them. The CDR3 is 17 amino acids. The CDR3 sequence is CASSAPPGEALGTEAFF. The CDR3 nucleotides read TGTGCCAGCAGCGCGCCGCCGGGAGAGGCTTTGGGCACTGAAGCTTTCTTT.

The rearrangement links TRBV11-2 to TRBJ2-5, with TRBD1 matching over 11 bases. Trimming removed 4 bases from V and 1 base from J; junction bases left unmatched: 11. The CDR3 is made up of 18 amino acids. Germline V gene sequence: CDR1 SGHAT, CDR2 FQNNGV. The CDR3 bases are TGTGCCAGCAGCTGGCCACCACCGGGACAGGGGGTCCAAGAGACCCAGTACTTC. Protein: CASSWPPPGQGVQETQYF.

This clone was seen once. The chain is built from TRBV2 and TRBJ2-3; 11 positions match TRBD2. Trimming took 6 bases from V and 0 from J; bases not matched to a gene: 2. CDR1 SNHLY and CDR2 FYNNEI come from the germline V gene. This CDR3 comprises 15 residues. The CDR3 DNA is TGTGCCAGCAGCGGGACTAGCGGCAGCACAGATACGCAGTATTTT. This translates into CASSGTSGSTDTQYF. Full variable domain (rest looked up from reference TRBV2 and TRBJ2-3): EPEVTQTPSHQVTQMGQEVILRCVPISNHLYFYWYRQILGQKVEFLVSFYNNEISEKSEIFDDQFSVERPDGSNFTLKIRSTKLEDSAMYFCASSGTSGSTDTQYFGPGTRLTVL.

V usage is TRBV4-1 and J usage is TRBJ2-1; TRBD1 matches at 8 bases. Trimming cost V 1 base and J 7 bases; bases outside gene matches: 6. The CDR3 length is 15 residues. The germline V gene encodes CDR1 MGHRA and CDR2 YSYEKL. The DNA for the CDR3 is TGCGCCAGCAGCCAAGTGATAACAGGGGGGAATGAGCAGTTCTTC. Amino acids: CASSQVITGGNEQFF.

J is TRBJ1-6 and V is TRBV28; 7 bases map to TRBD1. The V gene end was trimmed by 5 bases and the J gene end by 1 base; junction bases not matched to a gene: 5. CDR3 size: 16 residues. CDR1 is MDHEN, CDR2 SYDVKM, per germline. DNA for the CDR3: TGTGCCAGCAGTCTCTCAGGGGGGTCCTATAATTCACCCCTCCACTTT. It encodes CASSLSGGSYNSPLHF.

The chain recombines TRBV7-2 with TRBJ1-2, with unresolved D. CDR1 is SGHTA and CDR2 is FQGNSA in the germline V gene. The CDR3 covers 14 residues. Trimming shortened V by 1 base and J by 2 bases, and 8 bases separated the two germline ends. The CDR3 here is CASSLDSGNYGYTF. DNA for the CDR3: TGTGCCAGCAGCTTAGATTCGGGGAACTATGGCTACACCTTC.

In DNA form, the CDR3 reads TGTGCCAGTAGTATAGGTTGGTTACGGGGGCGGATTATCCAAGAGACCCAGTACTTC. It translates to CASSIGWLRGRIIQETQYF. The chain recombines TRBV19 with TRBJ2-5; TRBD1 or TRBD2 may be the D gene (6 bases each). Germline-derived CDR1 and CDR2 are LNHDA and SQIVND (reference sequence). The germline V and J ends were trimmed by 1 base and 1 base, with 22 bases remaining between them. The CDR3 totals 19 residues.

V is TRBV29-1 and J is TRBJ2-7; 7 bases match TRBD1. The J segment lost 1 base and the V segment lost 5 bases, leaving 2 bases of the junction unmatched. The CDR3 runs to 12 residues. The germline gives CDR1 SQVTM, CDR2 ANQGSEA. The CDR3 nucleotides are TGCAGCGTTTGGGACAGTTCCTACGAGCAGTACTTC. It is translated as CSVWDSSYEQYF.

The chain is built from TRBV7-9 and TRBJ2-1, with D perhaps TRBD2 (5 bases). Germline CDR1 SEHNR, CDR2 FQNEAQ (reference sequence). V shed 1 base and J shed 6 bases, with 7 bases lying between them. This CDR3 is 13 amino acids long. The CDR3 bases are TGTGCCAGCAGCTTAGATGAGGGCAATGAGCAGTTCTTC. Translation gives CASSLDEGNEQFF. The variable domain in full, completed from reference TRBV7-9 and TRBJ2-1, reads DTGVSQNPRHKITKRGQNVTFRCDPISEHNRLYWYRQTLGQGPEFLTYFQNEAQLEKSRLLSDRFSAERPKGSFSTLEIQRTEQGDSAMYLCASSLDEGNEQFFGPGTRLTVL.

This clone was detected only once. The chain uses TRBV9 and TRBJ2-1; possible D gene TRBD1, 6 bases. Trimming stripped 0 bases from V and 12 bases from J, with 13 bases between. Germline assignment: CDR1 SGDLS and CDR2 YYNGEE. The CDR3 has 13 amino acids. CDR3 DNA: TGTGCCAGCAGCGTAGACCTAGGGACACGGCAGTTCTTC. Protein sequence: CASSVDLGTRQFF.

The chain uses TRBV6-1 and TRBJ2-7; D gene ambiguous. Germline V gives CDR1 MNHNS, CDR2 SASEGT. Trimming shortened V by 4 bases and J by 0 bases, and 13 bases separated the two germline ends. The CDR3 has 15 amino acids. The CDR3: CASSAWGSGSYEQYF. The CDR3, as DNA: TGTGCCAGCAGTGCGTGGGGTAGTGGCTCCTACGAGCAGTACTTC.

The J gene is TRBJ2-2, the V gene TRBV7-6; D gene unclear. The germline CDR1 and CDR2 sequences are SGHVS and FNYEAQ. The CDR3 totals 13 residues. The V and J ends lost 5 bases and 6 bases respectively, with 10 bases between them. In DNA, the CDR3 is TGTGCCAGCAGCCAATATGGCTCCGGGGAGCTGTTTTTT. It is translated as CASSQYGSGELFF.

V gene TRBV9 combines with J gene TRBJ2-3; D unclear. Trimming pared 3 bases from V and 2 bases from J, leaving 7 bases between. The V gene's germline CDR1 is SGDLS and CDR2 YYNGEE. This CDR3 has 13 amino acids. The CDR3 spells CASSESPTDTQYF. The DNA of the CDR3 is TGTGCCAGCAGCGAAAGCCCCACAGATACGCAGTATTTT. The full variable domain, rest sourced from reference TRBV9 and TRBJ2-3, is DSGVTQTPKHLITATGQRVTLRCSPRSGDLSVYWYQQSLDQGLQFLIQYYNGEERAKGNILERFSAQQFPDLHSELNLSSLELGDSALYFCASSESPTDTQYFGPGTRLTVL.

The gene calls are TRBV18 and TRBJ2-7, with D tentatively TRBD1 (6 bases). V dropped 5 bases and J dropped 5 bases, with 10 bases sitting between them. Germline lookup yields CDR1 KGHSH and CDR2 LQKENI. The CDR3 totals 12 residues. The CDR3 reads CASSGTLDEQYF. The DNA of the CDR3 is TGTGCCAGCTCAGGGACACTCGACGAGCAGTACTTC.

This clone was seen only a few times. The CDR3 carries no conserved terminal phenylalanine or tryptophan, so it likely arises from a read error. The DNA is left out, because the CDR3 cannot be placed on it with certainty; the CDR3 is given as TCRdb lists it. This chain links TRBV20-1 with TRBJ1-2; TRBD1 is taken as the D call from the table, unchecked against the DNA. Germline V gene sequence: CDR1 DFQATT, CDR2 SNEGSKA (reference sequence). The CDR3 numbers 8 amino acids, ends counted. The CDR3 protein is CSASMTGD.

The J gene is TRBJ1-5, the V gene TRBV6-6, with D possibly being TRBD1 (6 bases). The V and J ends lost 7 bases and 1 base respectively, with 17 bases between them. There are 16 residues in the CDR3. Germline CDR1 reads MNHNY; CDR2 reads SVGAGI (reference sequence). CDR3 DNA: TGTGCCAGCACTAACCCGGCAGGGGCGAGCAATCAGCCCCAGCATTTT. As protein: CASTNPAGASNQPQHF.

The J gene is TRBJ2-6, the V gene TRBV4-2; D possibly uses TRBD1 or TRBD2 (6 bases each). From germline, CDR1 is LGHNA and CDR2 YNFKEQ. The CDR3 is 15 residues long. V was cut by 4 bases and J by 4 bases, with 11 bases left in between. The chain's CDR3 is CASSPPGAGANVLTF. The CDR3 DNA reads as TGTGCCAGCAGCCCGCCGGGGGCCGGGGCCAACGTCCTGACTTTC.

This chain joins TRBV10-1 and TRBJ2-1; D may match TRBD1 or TRBD2 (5 bases each). Germline CDR1 reads WNHNN; CDR2 reads SYGVQD (reference sequence). The CDR3 has 13 residues. V was cut by 5 bases and J by 6 bases, with 11 bases left in between. The CDR3 DNA reads TGCGCCAGCAGTCGAGACGGGACCAATGAGCAGTTCTTC. This translates into CASSRDGTNEQFF.

This chain links TRBV19 with TRBJ1-5, with D hard to call. CDR1 is LNHDA and CDR2 is SQIVND in the germline V gene (reference sequence). The CDR3 is 15 amino acids. The V end was cut by 6 bases, the J end by 3 bases, with 15 bases between. The CDR3 reads CASSWQVVANQPQHF. The CDR3 nucleotides read TGTGCCAGTAGCTGGCAGGTGGTAGCCAATCAGCCCCAGCATTTT.

The chain joins TRBV4-1 to TRBJ1-4; D is unclear. The germline gives CDR1 MGHRA, CDR2 YSYEKL. Trimming removed 0 bases at V and 0 bases at J, with 14 bases between. The CDR3 contains 18 residues. This CDR3 is CASSQDRVTGSTNEKLFF. The CDR3 DNA follows: TGCGCCAGCAGCCAAGATCGGGTTACGGGTTCAACTAATGAAAAACTGTTTTTT.

The chain combines TRBV28 with TRBJ1-1; D possibly corresponds to TRBD1 (5 bases). Trimming stripped 5 bases from V and 14 bases from J, with 18 bases between. Germline lookup yields CDR1 MDHEN and CDR2 SYDVKM. The CDR3 has 12 residues. CDR3 residues: CASSGRPLGGFF. CDR3 DNA: TGTGCCAGCAGTGGACGGCCTCTGGGGGGGTTCTTT.

This clone is judged large. The CDR3 sequence: CASSQDVMGSSGANVLTF. In DNA, the CDR3 is TGCGCCAGCAGCCAGGATGTTATGGGGAGCTCTGGGGCCAACGTCCTGACTTTC. The rearrangement joins TRBV4-1 to TRBJ2-6, with D tentatively TRBD2 (5 bases). V lost 3 bases, J lost 0 bases, and 15 bases lay in between. Germline CDR1 MGHRA, CDR2 YSYEKL. The CDR3 is made up of 18 amino acids.

The chain uses TRBV25-1 and TRBJ2-6; 8 positions agree with TRBD1. The length of the CDR3 is 18 residues. Trimming removed 0 bases from V and 0 bases from J; junction bases left unmatched: 4. The V gene's germline CDR1 is MGHDK and CDR2 SYGVNS. The CDR3 here is CASSEYETGASGANVLTF. CDR3 nucleotides: TGTGCCAGCAGTGAATATGAGACAGGGGCCTCTGGGGCCAACGTCCTGACTTTC.

The chain links TRBV10-1 to TRBJ2-7; 8 nucleotides align to TRBD2. J was trimmed by 2 bases and V by 4 bases; bases with no gene match: 4. Germline CDR1 WNHNN, CDR2 SYGVQD (reference sequence). There are 14 residues in the CDR3. The CDR3 loop is CASSGGRSAYEQYF. Written as DNA, the CDR3 is TGCGCCAGCAGTGGCGGGAGGTCAGCCTACGAGCAGTACTTC.

CDR3 loop: CASTPTGGNTEAFF. In DNA, the CDR3 is TGTGCCAGCACCCCTACGGGCGGGAACACTGAAGCTTTCTTT. The rearrangement links TRBV6-5 to TRBJ1-1; no clear D gene. From germline, CDR1 is MNHEY and CDR2 SVGAGI. The ends were cut back, 7 bases at V and 1 base at J, with 13 bases in the middle. The CDR3 is made up of 14 amino acids.

This sequence joins TRBV6-5 and TRBJ2-5; possibly TRBD1 for D (6 bases). V was shortened by 5 bases and J by 1 base, with 14 bases between the two germline ends. CDR1 is MNHEY, CDR2 SVGAGI, per germline. The length of the CDR3 is 15 residues. CDR3 loop: CASSNVWTVQETQYF. The CDR3 nucleotides are TGTGCCAGCAGTAACGTCTGGACAGTCCAAGAGACCCAGTACTTC.

The CDR3 bases are TGTGCCAGCAGCTCCGGGGACAGCTACGAGCAGTACTTC. As protein: CASSSGDSYEQYF. The genes are TRBV5-5 and TRBJ2-7; 7 bases agree with TRBD1. V lost 3 bases and J lost 3; bases outside the gene matches: 3. The CDR3 length is 13 residues. From germline, CDR1 is SGHKS and CDR2 YYEKEE (reference sequence).

This rearrangement joins TRBV5-4 to TRBJ2-1, with 10 bases matching TRBD1. Germline CDR1 is SGHNT and CDR2 is YYREEE (reference sequence). J was trimmed by 6 bases and V by 4 bases; bases with no gene match: 7. CDR3 length equals 15 residues. CDR3 amino acids: CASSRAGTGANEQFF. The CDR3 coding sequence is TGTGCCAGCAGCCGCGCCGGGACAGGGGCCAATGAGCAGTTCTTC.